This T cell receptor (beta chain) came from a study of blood T cell repertoires in COVID-19. Study details: The cDNA or gDNA used as material had been derived from T cells, B-cell-depleted T cells, or PBMCs.

Assay used: immunoSEQ multiplex PCR; TCRdb lists only in-frame clones, some missing. This table holds around 250,000 clones, 86% found once. With V trimmed by 6 bases and J by 11 bases, 10 bases remained unmatched. The CDR3 is 12 residues long. Germline assignment: CDR1 SNHLY and CDR2 FYNNEI. Two negative PCRs, clearance, or symptom resolution were required of recovered Cohort 3 donors. This clone was seen a handful of times. This clonotype was sampled from a man aged 18 to 30 who had recovered from COVID-19. Sequencing was performed on PBMCs or T cells enriched from blood (not recorded which). This chain uses TRBV2 with TRBJ2-7; TRBD1 agrees at 7 bases. This CDR3 is CASRGDSREEYF. The CDR3 DNA is TGTGCCAGCAGGGGGGACAGTCGGGAAGAGTACTTC.